The entry below describes one TCR beta chain. This CDR3 contains 12 residues. V dropped 0 bases and J dropped 3 bases, with 3 bases sitting between them. Germline V lookup: CDR1 SQVTM, CDR2 ANQGSEA. The PCR had 60 Vbeta and 13 Jbeta primers. TCRdb keeps only in-frame clones here, not all; method: immunoSEQ multiplex PCR. The data show 95,000 or so clones, with around 79% seen just once and 4.9% held by the top ten. This sample is drawn from a study of cytomegalovirus exposure and HLA in healthy donors. Material: PBMCs. The chain recombines TRBV29-1 with TRBJ2-1; D not resolved. The sequence was collected from a woman aged 40 to 50 in good health and CMV-seronegative. The CDR3 sequence: CSVEDLYNEQFF. The CDR3 DNA sequence: TGCAGCGTTGAAGACCTCTACAATGAGCAGTTCTTC.